Listed below are T cell receptor beta chains from one sample, sequenced in a study of blood T cell repertoires in COVID-19. Some clones are missing from TCRdb's copy, which holds only in-frame ones; the method was immunoSEQ multiplex PCR. The sample lists some 110,000 clones, 70% to 75% occurring once. Material for sequencing was peripheral blood. These TCRs come from a human donor with acute or convalescent COVID-19. The donor label of this sample is uncertain. Both conserved end residues are part of each CDR3. The D gene is left open where the match is weak. Only part of the rows carry a size: once, few, many, or a class if the clone is expanded.

TRBD1	TRBV7-3	.	TRBJ2-5	CASSRQGGETQYF	TGTGCCAGCAGCCGACAGGGGGGAGAGACCCAGTACTTC
.	TRBV6-5	.	TRBJ1-2	CASRSTLDGYGYTF	TGTGCCAGCAGATCGACACTTGACGGCTATGGCTACACCTTC
TRBD2	TRBV5-6	few	TRBJ2-1	CASSLLAGGTLGLEQFF	TGTGCCAGCAGCCTTCTAGCGGGGGGAACGCTTGGCCTCGAGCAGTTCTTC
.	TRBV12-5	.	TRBJ1-2	CASGLTKGHHGYTF	TGTGCTAGTGGTTTGACAAAGGGACACCATGGCTACACCTTC
.	TRBV2	.	TRBJ1-6	CASRLDSSVGNSPLHF	TGTGCCAGCAGACTGGACTCCTCTGTGGGGAATTCACCCCTCCACTTT
.	TRBV6-6	.	TRBJ1-5	CASSKHGRGGNQPQHF	TGTGCCAGCAGCAAACACGGCCGGGGTGGCAATCAGCCCCAGCATTTT
.	TRBV28	once	TRBJ1-5	CASRRQDLQPQHF	TGTGCCAGCAGACGACAGGATCTTCAGCCCCAGCATTTT
TRBD1	TRBV18	.	TRBJ1-2	CASAGTGTNYGYTF	TGTGCCAGCGCAGGGACAGGAACTAACTATGGCTACACCTTC
TRBD1	TRBV2	few	TRBJ1-2	CASSNTGTANYGYTF	TGTGCCAGCAGTAACACCGGGACAGCTAACTATGGCTACACCTTC
.	TRBV19	.	TRBJ2-2	CASAGRLTANTGELFF	TGTGCCAGTGCAGGCAGATTAACCGCGAACACCGGGGAGCTGTTTTTT
TRBD2	TRBV7-9	.	TRBJ2-1	CASSKTGGIIYNEQFF	TGTGCCAGCAGCAAGACCGGGGGGATTATTTACAATGAGCAGTTCTTC
TRBD1	TRBV9	.	TRBJ1-6	CASSPTGGSPLHF	TGTGCCAGCAGCCCAACAGGGGGTTCACCCCTCCACTTT
.	TRBV5-8	.	TRBJ1-1	CASSDPLGDTEAFF	TGTGCCAGCAGCGACCCCCTAGGGGACACTGAAGCTTTCTTT
.	TRBV6-6	once	TRBJ1-5	CASSYAHNQPQHF	TGTGCCAGCAGTTATGCGCACAATCAGCCCCAGCATTTT
.	TRBV5-1	.	TRBJ2-2	CASSLDWGGAAGELFF	TGCGCCAGCAGCTTGGACTGGGGCGGCGCGGCCGGGGAGCTGTTTTTT
.	TRBV18	.	TRBJ1-1	CASSAGWANTEAFF	TGTGCCAGCTCGGCAGGTTGGGCGAACACTGAAGCTTTCTTT
TRBD2	TRBV19	.	TRBJ2-1	CASKRLSGLAGDEQFF	TGTGCCAGCAAAAGATTATCGGGACTAGCTGGCGATGAGCAGTTCTTC
TRBD2	TRBV19	.	TRBJ2-5	CASSLTFGLAWETQYF	TGTGCCAGTAGCCTTACTTTCGGACTAGCGTGGGAGACCCAGTACTTC
.	TRBV5-6	.	TRBJ1-2	CASSLPGDQYGYTF	TGTGCCAGCAGCCTACCAGGGGATCAATATGGCTACACCTTC
.	TRBV3-1/TRBV3-2	.	TRBJ1-2	CASSQGRPGQAYGYTF	TGTGCCAGCAGCCAAGGTCGGCCAGGGCAGGCCTATGGCTACACCTTC
.	TRBV7-3	.	TRBJ2-2	CASSSGQYTGELFF	TGTGCCAGCAGTTCTGGACAGTACACCGGGGAGCTGTTTTTT
.	TRBV5-1	.	TRBJ2-3	CASRGGASTDTQYF	TGCGCCAGCAGAGGCGGGGCTAGCACAGATACGCAGTATTTT
.	TRBV25-1	.	TRBJ2-2	CASSPYGDTGELFF	TGTGCCAGCAGTCCCTACGGGGACACCGGGGAGCTGTTTTTT
TRBD1	TRBV7-2	many	TRBJ1-1	CASSFGQATEAFF	TGTGCCAGCAGCTTCGGACAGGCAACTGAAGCTTTCTTT
TRBD2	TRBV7-2	.	TRBJ2-5	CASSYKSGGWETQYF	TGTGCCAGCAGCTATAAAAGCGGGGGTTGGGAGACCCAGTACTTC
TRBD1	TRBV7-9	.	TRBJ1-1	CASSLVQGVNTEAFF	TGTGCCAGCAGCTTAGTCCAGGGGGTGAACACTGAAGCTTTCTTT
.	TRBV19	once	TRBJ2-3	CASQGSPTDTQYF	TGTGCCAGTCAGGGGTCCCCCACAGATACGCAGTATTTT
.	TRBV5-1	few	TRBJ1-3	CASSSGQGNTIYF	TGCGCCAGCAGCTCAGGACAGGGAAACACCATATATTTT
TRBD1	TRBV5-1	.	TRBJ1-1	CASSWAGTVNTEAFF	TGCGCCAGCAGCTGGGCCGGGACAGTTAACACTGAAGCTTTCTTT
.	TRBV9	.	TRBJ1-5	CASSVGTLNQPQHF	TGTGCCAGCAGCGTAGGGACACTTAATCAGCCCCAGCATTTT
TRBD1	TRBV11-2	.	TRBJ1-3	CASSFRGQGTAGNTIYF	TGTGCCAGCAGCTTCCGGGGACAGGGGACGGCTGGAAACACCATATATTTT
.	TRBV29-1	.	TRBJ2-5	CSSLEQGMQETQYF	TGCAGCTCCCTTGAGCAGGGGATGCAAGAGACCCAGTACTTC
TRBD1	TRBV15	.	TRBJ1-5	CATSRDSGTDNQPQHF	TGTGCCACCAGCAGAGACAGTGGGACAGACAATCAGCCCCAGCATTTT
.	TRBV29-1	.	TRBJ1-5	CSVGERVNQPQHF	TGCAGCGTCGGGGAAAGGGTTAATCAGCCCCAGCATTTT
.	TRBV7-9	once	TRBJ2-7	CASSPSALYSFYEQYF	TGTGCCAGCAGCCCCTCGGCTCTATACAGCTTCTACGAGCAGTACTTC
.	TRBV2	.	TRBJ2-5	CASSESQIETQYF	TGTGCCAGCAGTGAATCCCAGATAGAGACCCAGTACTTC
TRBD1	TRBV19	.	TRBJ1-6	CASSIERDRNNSPLHF	TGTGCCAGTAGTATAGAACGGGACAGGAACAATTCACCCCTCCACTTT
.	TRBV4-2	.	TRBJ2-3	CASSQGLTHTDTQYF	TGTGCCAGCAGCCAAGGACTAACGCACACAGATACGCAGTATTTT
.	TRBV2	.	TRBJ1-5	CASSRLITNQPQHF	TGTGCCAGCAGTCGACTGATTACAAATCAGCCCCAGCATTTT
.	TRBV18	.	TRBJ1-2	CASSPGGDGYTF	TGTGCCAGCTCACCCGGGGGAGATGGCTACACCTTC
.	TRBV7-2	.	TRBJ2-1	CASSLARYNEQFF	TGTGCCAGCAGCTTAGCTAGATACAATGAGCAGTTCTTC
TRBD1	TRBV3-1/TRBV3-2	.	TRBJ1-4	CASSRTGGEKLFF	TGTGCCAGCAGCCGGACAGGGGGGGAAAAACTGTTTTTT
.	TRBV4-1	.	TRBJ2-5	CASSQDSGGRETQYF	TGCGCCAGCAGCCAAGATTCGGGGGGCAGGGAGACCCAGTACTTC
.	TRBV24-1	.	TRBJ2-2	CATQGGTGELFF	TGTGCCACACAAGGGGGCACCGGGGAGCTGTTTTTT
TRBD1	TRBV19	few	TRBJ1-2	CASSPRGAAYGYTF	TGTGCCAGTAGTCCCAGGGGGGCGGCCTATGGCTACACCTTC
.	TRBV5-8	.	TRBJ1-1	CASSWGGNTEAFF	TGTGCCAGCAGCTGGGGGGGTAACACTGAAGCTTTCTTT
TRBD1	TRBV18	.	TRBJ1-2	CASSPGTGGYTF	TGTGCCAGCTCACCCGGGACAGGTGGCTACACCTTC
.	TRBV30	.	TRBJ2-3	CAWSVSLVTDTQYF	TGTGCCTGGAGTGTGTCTCTCGTGACAGATACGCAGTATTTT
TRBD1	TRBV6-6	.	TRBJ1-3	CASSTPVGQGKNTIYF	TGTGCCAGCAGCACTCCTGTCGGACAGGGAAAGAACACCATATATTTT
TRBD1	TRBV11-2	few	TRBJ1-2	CASRPVGDRGFDYGYTF	TGTGCCAGCAGGCCGGTGGGGGACAGGGGATTTGACTATGGCTACACCTTC
TRBD1	TRBV25-1	.	TRBJ2-1	CASSDRTGPYNEQFF	TGTGCCAGCAGTGATAGGACAGGGCCCTACAATGAGCAGTTCTTC
.	TRBV18	.	TRBJ1-6	CASRTEVTSPLHF	TGTGCCAGCCGGACAGAAGTTACTTCACCCCTCCACTTT
TRBD1	TRBV4-1	once	TRBJ2-6	CASSLGTDRRHTGANVLTF	TGCGCCAGCAGCTTGGGGACAGATCGACGCCATACTGGGGCCAACGTCCTGACTTTC
TRBD1	TRBV18	.	TRBJ2-3	CASSPDRAADTQYF	TGTGCCAGCTCACCAGACAGGGCCGCCGATACGCAGTATTTT